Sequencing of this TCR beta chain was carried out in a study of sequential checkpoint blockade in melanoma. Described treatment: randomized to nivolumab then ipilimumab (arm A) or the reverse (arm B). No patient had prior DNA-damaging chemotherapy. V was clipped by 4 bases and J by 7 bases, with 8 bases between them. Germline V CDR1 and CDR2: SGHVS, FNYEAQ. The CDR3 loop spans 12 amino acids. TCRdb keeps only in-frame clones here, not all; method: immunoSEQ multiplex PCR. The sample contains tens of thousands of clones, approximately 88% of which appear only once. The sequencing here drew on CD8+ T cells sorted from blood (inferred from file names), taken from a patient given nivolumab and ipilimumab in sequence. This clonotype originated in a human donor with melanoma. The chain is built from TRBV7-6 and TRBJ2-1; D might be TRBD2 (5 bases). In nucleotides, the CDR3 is TGTGCCAGCAGCTCCGGGGTTAATGAGCAGTTCTTC. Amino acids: CASSSGVNEQFF.